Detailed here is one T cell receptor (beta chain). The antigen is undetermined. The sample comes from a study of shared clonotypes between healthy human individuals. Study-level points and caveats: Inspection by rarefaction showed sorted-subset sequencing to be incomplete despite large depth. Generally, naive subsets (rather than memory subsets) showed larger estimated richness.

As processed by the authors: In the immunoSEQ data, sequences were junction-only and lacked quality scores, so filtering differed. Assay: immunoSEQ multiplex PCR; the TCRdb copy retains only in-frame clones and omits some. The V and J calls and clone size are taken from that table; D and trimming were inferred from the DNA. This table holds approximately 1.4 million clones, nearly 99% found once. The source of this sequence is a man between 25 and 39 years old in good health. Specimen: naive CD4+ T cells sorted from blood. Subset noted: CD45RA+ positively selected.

Here the CDR3 reads CASSSALVPDSNQPQHF. CDR3 in DNA: TGTGCCAGCAGCTCCGCCCTTGTCCCGGATAGCAATCAGCCCCAGCATTTT. The J gene is TRBJ1-5, the V gene TRBV7-2, with D hard to call. The CDR3 totals 17 residues. Germline values: CDR1 SGHTA, CDR2 FQGNSA. The V end lost 4 bases, the J end lost 0 bases, and 16 bases lay between the germline ends. The whole variable domain, filled in from reference TRBV7-2 and TRBJ1-5, reads GAGVSQSPSNKVTEKGKDVELRCDPISGHTALYWYRQSLGQGLEFLIYFQGNSAPDKSGLPSDRFSAERTGGSVSTLTIQRTQQEDSAVYLCASSSALVPDSNQPQHFGDGTRLSIL.